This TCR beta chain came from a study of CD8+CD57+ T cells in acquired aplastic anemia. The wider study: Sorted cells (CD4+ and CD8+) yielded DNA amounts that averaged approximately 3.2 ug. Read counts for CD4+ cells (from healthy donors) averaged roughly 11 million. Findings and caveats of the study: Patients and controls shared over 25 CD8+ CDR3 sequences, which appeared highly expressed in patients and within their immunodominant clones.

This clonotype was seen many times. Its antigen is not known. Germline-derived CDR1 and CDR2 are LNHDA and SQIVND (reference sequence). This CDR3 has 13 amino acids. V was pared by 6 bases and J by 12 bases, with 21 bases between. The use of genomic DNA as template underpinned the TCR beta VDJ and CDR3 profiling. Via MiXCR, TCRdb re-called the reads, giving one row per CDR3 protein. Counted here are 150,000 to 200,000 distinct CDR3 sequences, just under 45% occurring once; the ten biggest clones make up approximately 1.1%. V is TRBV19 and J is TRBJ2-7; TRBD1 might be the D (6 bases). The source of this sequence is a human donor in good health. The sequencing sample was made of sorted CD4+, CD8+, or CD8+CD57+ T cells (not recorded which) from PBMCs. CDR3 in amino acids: CASRQKGQSRLYF. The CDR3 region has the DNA TGTGCCAGTAGGCAAAAAGGACAGTCTCGGCTGTACTTC.